These 5 T cell receptor beta chains were all obtained from the same sample, sequenced in a study of cytomegalovirus exposure and HLA in healthy donors. With 60 Vbeta and 13 Jbeta primers, the PCR was carried out. Method: immunoSEQ multiplex PCR; TCRdb's copy keeps in-frame clones and lacks some. The table has about 200,000 clones, roughly 80% seen once. The sample was PBMCs. All receptors derive from a man aged 40-49 years in good health and CMV-seropositive.

This clone is a singleton in its sample. The chain carries TRBV12-5 and TRBJ1-5, with D possibly matching TRBD1 (6 bases). The V gene lost 0 bases and the J gene lost 0 bases, with 15 bases spanning the gap. The CDR3 consists of 18 residues. Germline CDR1 is LGHNT and CDR2 is FRNRAP. CDR3 sequence reads: CASGLVQKGGNSNQPQHF. CDR3 DNA: TGTGCTAGTGGTTTGGTACAAAAGGGGGGGAATAGCAATCAGCCCCAGCATTTT.

This clone came up a few times. CDR3 loop: CASTGGPRDTQYF. CDR3 nucleotide sequence: TGCGCCAGCACAGGAGGGCCGCGGGATACGCAGTATTTT. This chain uses TRBV4-1 with TRBJ2-3, with D possibly being TRBD2 (6 bases). Trimming took 7 bases from V and 6 from J, leaving 14 bases between them. Germline V gives CDR1 MGHRA, CDR2 YSYEKL. CDR3 size: 13 residues.

The J gene is TRBJ2-7, the V gene TRBV2; 11 bases match TRBD1. Per germline, CDR1 SNHLY and CDR2 FYNNEI. The CDR3 covers 14 residues. With 6 bases clipped from V and 4 bases from J, the junction kept 5 bases outside the gene matches. CDR3 in amino acids: CASRPGQGVYEQYF. The CDR3 bases are TGTGCCAGCAGACCGGGACAGGGGGTATACGAGCAGTACTTC.

This rearrangement joins TRBV11-2 to TRBJ2-7; maybe TRBD1 (5 bases). V was clipped by 1 base and J by 4 bases, with 11 bases between them. This CDR3 has 14 residues. Germline assignment: CDR1 SGHAT and CDR2 FQNNGV. CDR3 in DNA: TGTGCCAGCAGCTTAGGAGGCAGGGCGTACGAGCAGTACTTC. It is translated as CASSLGGRAYEQYF.

V gene TRBV30 combines with J gene TRBJ1-1, with D uncertain. Germline V gene data show CDR1 as GTSNPN and CDR2 as SVGIG (reference sequence). CDR3 size: 12 residues. Trimming left V 1 base short and J 11 bases short, with 14 bases between. CDR3: CAWSAPERVAFF. The CDR3 bases are TGTGCCTGGAGTGCACCCGAGAGGGTCGCTTTCTTT.